The 16 T cell receptor beta chains given below trace back to one sample, sequenced in a study of blood T cell repertoires in COVID-19. Produced via immunoSEQ multiplex PCR; TCRdb's table is partial and in-frame only. The sample yields around 75,000 clones, about 86% seen once. Sequenced material: peripheral blood. The receptor source for this set is a man between 65 and 85 years old with active COVID-19.

J is TRBJ2-3 and V is TRBV7-2; 10 bases agree with TRBD2. The junction had 2 bases not matched to a gene; V was cut back by 1 base and J by 4 bases. This CDR3 has 15 residues. The germline V gene encodes CDR1 SGHTA and CDR2 FQGNSA. The chain's CDR3 is CASSLEAGGADTQYF. CDR3 coding DNA: TGTGCCAGCAGCTTAGAAGCGGGAGGGGCAGATACGCAGTATTTT.

The gene calls are TRBV11-3 and TRBJ2-7; no firm D call. CDR3 length: 11 amino acids. V lost 5 bases and J 6 bases, leaving 8 bases between the germline ends. Germline CDR1 SGHNT, CDR2 YENEEA. The CDR3 DNA reads TGTGCCAGCAGCGCGTCGGGCGAGCAGTACTTC. Translating gives CASSASGEQYF.

The V gene is TRBV6-2 or TRBV6-3, the J gene TRBJ2-7; possible D gene TRBD2, 5 bases. V lost 6 bases to trimming and J lost 5 bases, with 11 bases between them. This CDR3 is built from 12 residues. Looked up from germline, CDR1 is MNHEY and CDR2 is SVGEGT. This chain's CDR3 is CASSHNGDEQYF. The CDR3 region has the DNA TGTGCCAGCAGCCACAACGGGGACGAGCAGTACTTC.

The chain joins TRBV19 to TRBJ2-2, with D possibly being TRBD2 (5 bases). The CDR3 is 15 amino acids. The germline gives CDR1 LNHDA, CDR2 SQIVND (reference sequence). The V and J ends lost 1 base and 6 bases respectively, with 12 bases between them. The CDR3 region is CASSIAGGWAGELFF. As DNA, the CDR3 is TGTGCCAGTAGTATAGCCGGAGGATGGGCCGGGGAGCTGTTTTTT.

This rearrangement joins TRBV6-6 to TRBJ2-7; TRBD1 agrees at 8 bases. Unmatched junction bases numbered 8, after V lost 7 bases and J lost 0 bases. This CDR3 spans 15 amino acids. Germline V gene sequence: CDR1 MNHNY, CDR2 SVGAGI (reference sequence). This CDR3 is CASTDRTGSSYEQYF. Here the CDR3 DNA reads TGTGCCAGCACCGACCGGACAGGGAGCTCCTACGAGCAGTACTTC.

The chain has TRBV4-1 and TRBJ2-7, with D perhaps matching TRBD1 (5 bases). The length of the CDR3 is 16 residues. V gave up 0 bases and J gave up 1 base, with 13 bases separating them. Germline V gene sequence: CDR1 MGHRA, CDR2 YSYEKL. The CDR3 nucleotides read TGCGCCAGCAGCCAAGATCGGGCAGGGATATCCTACGAGCAGTACTTC. It encodes CASSQDRAGISYEQYF.

This clone appeared a single time. The gene calls are TRBV24-1 and TRBJ2-1; TRBD2 matches 9 bases. This CDR3 spans 15 amino acids. J was trimmed by 4 bases and V by 3 bases; bases with no gene match: 3. Germline V gene lookup returns CDR1 KGHDR and CDR2 SFDVKD. CDR3 sequence: CATSDRAGGYNEQFF. The CDR3 DNA sequence: TGTGCCACCAGTGATCGGGCGGGAGGGTACAATGAGCAGTTCTTC.

The rearrangement links TRBV5-6 to TRBJ1-2; possible D gene TRBD1, 5 bases. V gave up 0 bases and J gave up 3 bases, with 12 bases separating them. Per the germline V gene, CDR1 is SGHDT and CDR2 is YYEEEE. This CDR3 is built from 15 residues. DNA for the CDR3: TGTGCCAGCAGCTTGGGGCGGGGGACCCACTATGGCTACACCTTC. This translates into CASSLGRGTHYGYTF. Combining the CDR3 with reference TRBV5-6 and TRBJ1-2 gives the whole variable domain DAGVTQSPTHLIKTRGQQVTLRCSPKSGHDTVSWYQQALGQGPQFIFQYYEEEERQRGNFPDRFSGHQFPNYSSELNVNALLLGDSALYLCASSLGRGTHYGYTFGSGTRLTVV.

This clone appeared a single time. CDR3 nucleotide sequence: TGTGCCAGCAGCCTCGGACAGGGACTCACGCCCGAGCAGTACTTC. This codes for CASSLGQGLTPEQYF. V usage is TRBV7-6 and J usage is TRBJ2-7; TRBD1 matches 8 bases. Germline assignment: CDR1 SGHVS and CDR2 FNYEAQ. CDR3 length: 15 amino acids. Trimming at V came to 5 bases and at J to 6 bases, leaving 12 bases not matched to a gene.

This clone occurred once. The chain has TRBV5-6 and TRBJ2-3, with 9 nucleotides matching TRBD2. Germline CDR1 is SGHDT and CDR2 is YYEEEE. V was clipped by 0 bases and J by 3 bases; unmatched bases: 5. This CDR3 has 16 amino acids. The CDR3 here is CASSLGRLAGTDTQYF. DNA for the CDR3: TGTGCCAGCAGCTTGGGAAGGCTAGCGGGAACAGATACGCAGTATTTT.

This chain uses TRBV3-1 (or the pseudogene TRBV3-2) with TRBJ2-1, with 10 bases lining up with TRBD2. Germline CDR1 reads LGHDT; CDR2 reads YNNKEL (reference sequence). The CDR3 contains 13 residues. The V segment lost 3 bases and the J segment 9 bases; nucleotides outside the gene matches: 2. The CDR3 here is CASSQGLASEQFF. As DNA, the CDR3 is TGTGCCAGCAGCCAGGGACTAGCGAGTGAGCAGTTCTTC.

Here the CDR3 reads CASSAATGDYNEQFF. The DNA of the CDR3 is TGTGCCAGCAGCGCCGCGACAGGAGACTACAATGAGCAGTTCTTC. The chain is built from TRBV9 and TRBJ2-1; TRBD1 is a possible D gene (6 bases). Trimming pared 3 bases from V and 3 bases from J, leaving 13 bases between. CDR1 is SGDLS, CDR2 YYNGEE, per germline. CDR3 length: 15 residues.

CDR3 sequence reads: CASTPGAGGPADNEQFF. The CDR3, as DNA: TGTGCCAGCACCCCGGGGGCGGGAGGGCCCGCCGACAATGAGCAGTTCTTC. The rearrangement uses TRBV7-9 and TRBJ2-1, with 9 bases fitting TRBD2. The CDR3 is 17 amino acids. Losses at the gene ends were 7 bases for V and 5 bases for J; bases not matched to a gene: 15. Germline V lookup: CDR1 SEHNR, CDR2 FQNEAQ (reference sequence).

The gene calls are TRBV6-2 or TRBV6-3 and TRBJ2-1; TRBD2 matches at 7 bases. The CDR3 contains 16 residues. Looked up from germline, CDR1 is MNHEY and CDR2 is SVGEGT. The V and J ends lost 0 bases and 2 bases, in that order; junction bases with no gene match: 4. The CDR3 reads CASSYSGGRAYNEQFF. The CDR3, as DNA: TGTGCCAGCAGTTACTCCGGTGGGAGGGCCTACAATGAGCAGTTCTTC.

The chain couples TRBV7-3 to TRBJ2-7; D might be TRBD1 (6 bases). CDR1 and CDR2 from the germline V gene are SGHTA and FQGTGA. V lost 0 bases, J lost 5 bases, and 14 bases lay in between. This CDR3 has 15 amino acids. The CDR3 spells CASSLTGDRPHEQYF. CDR3 DNA sequence: TGTGCCAGCAGCTTAACGGGTGACAGGCCCCACGAGCAGTACTTC.

The chain uses TRBV29-1 and TRBJ1-2, with D tentatively TRBD1 (6 bases). The CDR3 is 12 amino acids. Germline V lookup: CDR1 SQVTM, CDR2 ANQGSEA. V was cut by 4 bases and J by 2 bases, with 8 bases left in between. The chain's CDR3 is CSVGDTNYGYTF. The CDR3 DNA reads TGCAGCGTTGGGGACACAAACTATGGCTACACCTTC.